These 2 T cell receptor beta chains originate from one sample sequenced in a study of cytomegalovirus exposure and HLA in healthy donors. The table came from immunoSEQ multiplex PCR; TCRdb's copy has only in-frame clones and leaves some out. Here the sample spans 85,000 to 130,000 clones, approximately 90% being singletons. Sequenced sample: PBMCs. The source of these receptors is a woman between 18 and 29 years old in good health and CMV-seropositive.

This clone has just one count. The chain is built from TRBV29-1 and TRBJ2-5; 7 bases are shared with TRBD1. The length of the CDR3 is 13 residues. J lost 5 bases, V lost 3 bases, and 6 bases had no gene match. Germline CDR1 and CDR2: SQVTM and ANQGSEA. The CDR3 sequence: CSVDRQGPETQYF. CDR3 nucleotide sequence: TGCAGCGTTGATCGACAGGGCCCGGAGACCCAGTACTTC.

This sequence joins TRBV27 and TRBJ2-2; D possibly corresponds to TRBD1 (6 bases). This CDR3 is 15 amino acids long. Germline CDR1 and CDR2: MNHEY and SMNVEV (reference sequence). Between the trimmed V and J ends, which lost 3 bases and 1 base, there was a span of 9 bases. CDR3 loop: CASSLGQVNTGELFF. The CDR3 DNA is TGTGCCAGCAGTTTGGGACAAGTGAACACCGGGGAGCTGTTTTTT.